The present entry profiles one T cell receptor beta chain with its context. Its antigen is currently unknown. 60 Vbeta and 13 Jbeta primers were used in PCR. Authors' data handling: Some 10 million shared chains were among the approximately 82 million unique TCR beta chains that a later analysis counted. TCRdb's copy holds only in-frame clones and misses some; the assay was immunoSEQ multiplex PCR. V, J and clone size are those of that table, while D and trimming were read from the DNA. The sample contains 170,000 or so clones, over 60% of which appear only once. The data were obtained in a study of cytomegalovirus exposure and HLA in healthy donors. Germline values: CDR1 MNHEY, CDR2 SVGAGI. CDR3 length equals 14 residues. Trimming cost V 8 bases and J 0 bases, with 13 bases left between them. Broader study findings: According to a later analysis, most TCR beta chains associated with CMV appeared HLA-restricted.

V and J are TRBV6-5 and TRBJ1-1; D perhaps matches TRBD1 (5 bases). Sequencing input: PBMCs. This sequence was found in a man aged 35 to 55 in good health and CMV-seronegative. This chain's CDR3 is CASRQTEMNTEAFF. The CDR3 DNA reads as TGTGCCAGCCGACAGACCGAGATGAACACTGAAGCTTTCTTT.